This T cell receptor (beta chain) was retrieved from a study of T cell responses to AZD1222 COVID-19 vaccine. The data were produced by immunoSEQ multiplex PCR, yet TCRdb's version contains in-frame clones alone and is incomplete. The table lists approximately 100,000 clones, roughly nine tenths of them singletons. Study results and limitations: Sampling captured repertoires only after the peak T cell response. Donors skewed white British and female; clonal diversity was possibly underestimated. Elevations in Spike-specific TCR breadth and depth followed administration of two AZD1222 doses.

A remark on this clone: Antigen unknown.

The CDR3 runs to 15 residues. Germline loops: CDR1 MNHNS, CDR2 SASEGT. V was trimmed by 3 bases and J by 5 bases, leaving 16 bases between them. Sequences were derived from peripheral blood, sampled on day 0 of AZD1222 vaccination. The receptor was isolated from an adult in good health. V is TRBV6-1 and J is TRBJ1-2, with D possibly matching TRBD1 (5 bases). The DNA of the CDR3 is TGTGCCAGCAGTGACCGGGACGGAAGATCATATGGCTACACCTTC. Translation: CASSDRDGRSYGYTF.